This T cell receptor (beta chain) was profiled in a study of breast tumors, draining lymph nodes, adjacent tissues. The lymph nodes were axillary draining lymph nodes from breast cancer patients. The germline CDR1 and CDR2 sequences are MNHEY and SVGAGI. V lost 4 bases, J lost 8 bases, and 8 bases stayed unmatched. This CDR3 contains 15 residues. General study points: Data only fit, rather than demonstrated, lymph node origin of most tumor T cells. Findings are consistent with lymph node origin and intratumoral expansion of most tumor T cells. Compared with lymph nodes, tumors were less diverse; compared with nontumor tissue, more. Compared with basal-like, luminal-like tumors shared significantly more repertoire with nontumor tissue.

This clonotype appeared many times. Its specificity is not known. MiXCR, applied by TCRdb to the multiplex PCR reads, yields one record per CDR3 protein. The sample contains 170,000 or so distinct CDR3 sequences, approximately 30% of which appear only once. This TCR derives from a female donor with breast cancer. Some clones in this sample may be carry-over from other donors' samples. The chain uses TRBV6-5 and TRBJ1-4, with TRBD1 matching 9 bases. Material for sequencing was axillary lymph node tissue. CDR3 amino acids: CASSSVGQGREKLFF. The CDR3, as DNA: TGTGCCAGCAGTTCCGTGGGACAGGGTCGCGAAAAACTGTTTTTT.